The entry below describes one T cell receptor (beta chain). As yet, its antigen is unknown. The junction had 4 bases not matched to a gene; V was cut back by 4 bases and J by 1 base. The length of the CDR3 is 14 residues. Germline assignment: CDR1 SGHRS and CDR2 YFSETQ. The data belong to a study of vaccination effects on CD4 cells after COVID-19. Assay used: immunoSEQ multiplex PCR; TCRdb lists only in-frame clones, some missing. The sample includes about 71,000 clones, approximately 70% of them seen just once. Expansion with viral peptide pools was applied to antigen-specific CD4+ T cells by the ViraFEST assay prior to sequencing. Following an approximately eleven-day culture, CD4+ T cells were purified. Prior SARS-CoV-2 infection was absent in the vaccine recipients, as shown by negative nucleocapsid antibodies.

The sample consisted of CD4+ T cells from PBMCs cultured with HCoV-OC43 spike peptides, taken before COVID-19 vaccination. Indicated subset: HCoV-OC43 spike overlapping peptide pool stimulation. This TCR was sampled from a human donor who received a COVID-19 vaccine. V gene TRBV5-1 combines with J gene TRBJ2-5, with 7 nucleotides matching TRBD1. The CDR3 DNA reads TGCGCCAGCAGCCGATCAGGGGGCCAAGAGACCCAGTACTTC. Translated: CASSRSGGQETQYF. The full variable domain, with the rest looked up from reference TRBV5-1 and TRBJ2-5, is KAGVTQTPRYLIKTRGQQVTLSCSPISGHRSVSWYQQTPGQGLQFLFEYFSETQRNKGNFPGRFSGRQFSNSRSEMNVSTLELGDSALYLCASSRSGGQETQYFGPGTRLLVL.